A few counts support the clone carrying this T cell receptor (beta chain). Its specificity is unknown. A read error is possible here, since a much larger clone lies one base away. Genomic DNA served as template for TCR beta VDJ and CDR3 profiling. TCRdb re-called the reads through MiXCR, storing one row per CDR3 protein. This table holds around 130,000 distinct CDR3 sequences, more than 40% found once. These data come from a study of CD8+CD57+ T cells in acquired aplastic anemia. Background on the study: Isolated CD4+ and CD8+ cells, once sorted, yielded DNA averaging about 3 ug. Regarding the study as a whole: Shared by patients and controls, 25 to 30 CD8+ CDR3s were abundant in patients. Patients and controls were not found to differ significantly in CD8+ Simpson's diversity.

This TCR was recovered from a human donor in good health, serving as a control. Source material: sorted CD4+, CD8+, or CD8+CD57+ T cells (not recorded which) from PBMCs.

The CDR3, as DNA: TGCGGTGCTAGTATCGGTCGGCGACAGGGGTATGGCTACACCTTC. Its translation is CGASIGRRQGYGYTF. The rearrangement uses TRBV20-1 and TRBJ1-2, with 8 bases identical to TRBD1. Germline assignment: CDR1 DFQATT and CDR2 SNEGSKA (reference sequence). CDR3 length: 15 amino acids.